This TCR beta chain stems from a study of response to subunit inactivated influenza vaccine. Overall study findings and caveats: Authors suggested each seasonal influenza vaccination recruits few new T cells.

V was pared by 4 bases and J by 10 bases, with 8 bases between. Germline V gene lookup returns CDR1 SQVTM and CDR2 ANQGSEA. This CDR3 region has 11 residues. TCRdb fed the RT-PCR reads into MiXCR, producing one record per CDR3 protein. The data contain a few hundred thousand distinct CDR3 sequences, approximately 15% of them singletons. Points on this clonotype: Its target is unknown.

The sample consisted of PBMCs from blood, taken less than 13 days after vaccination. The gene calls are TRBV29-1 and TRBJ1-6, with D hard to call. The sequence was obtained from a man aged 45 to 65 who received an inactivated influenza vaccine. CDR3 DNA: TGCAGCGTTGCGAGGGTATCACCCCTCCACTTT. As protein: CSVARVSPLHF.